A selection of T cell receptor beta chains follows, all from one sample in a study of technical replicates of blood from a handful of donors. Only in-frame clones appear in the TCRdb table, and some are missing; sequencing was by immunoSEQ multiplex PCR. The data hold more than 75,000 clones, with 90% to 96% observed a single time. The specimen was T cells isolated from PBMCs. The receptors come from a human donor in good health. CDR3s include the opening cysteine and the closing phenylalanine or tryptophan. D genes are given only for firm matches. Some rows have no size entry. The others give once, few or many, or a class for an expanded clone.

>-|TRBJ2-1|TRBV11-3|-
CASSQTDNRNEQFF
TGTGCCAGCAGCCAAACAGACAACAGAAATGAGCAGTTCTTC
>-|TRBJ2-3|TRBV29-1|TRBD1
CSVGGSGDRWTDTQYF
TGCAGCGTTGGAGGGTCCGGGGACAGGTGGACAGATACGCAGTATTTT
>-|TRBJ2-7|TRBV6-1|TRBD2
CASSEGLAEGYEQYF
TGTGCCAGCAGTGAGGGGCTAGCGGAAGGCTACGAGCAGTACTTC
>-|TRBJ2-1|TRBV10-3|-
CAIRIDRGRSYNEQFF
TGTGCCATCAGGATAGATCGAGGGAGGTCCTACAATGAGCAGTTCTTC
>-|TRBJ2-5|TRBV28|TRBD1
CASSLFTGGGETQYF
TGTGCCAGCAGTTTATTTACAGGGGGCGGTGAGACCCAGTACTTC
>-|TRBJ2-7|TRBV28|TRBD1
CASFRDRALGSAEQYF
TGTGCCAGCTTCCGGGACAGGGCCCTGGGGAGCGCCGAGCAGTACTTC
>-|TRBJ1-1|TRBV5-1|-
CASSLGGSPTLNTEAFF
TGCGCCAGCAGCTTGGGCGGGAGCCCCACTTTGAACACTGAAGCTTTCTTT
>-|TRBJ1-2|TRBV7-3|TRBD1
CASSLQGQTYGYTF
TGTGCCAGCAGCCTCCAGGGACAGACCTATGGCTACACCTTC
>-|TRBJ2-1|TRBV30|TRBD2
CAWSHGRAHPNEQFF
TGTGCCTGGAGTCATGGGAGGGCCCACCCCAATGAGCAGTTCTTC
>-|TRBJ1-1|TRBV9|-
CASSPFRGTEAFF
TGTGCCAGCAGCCCTTTCAGGGGCACTGAAGCTTTCTTT
>-|TRBJ2-5|TRBV27|-
CASRPFRGLETQYF
TGTGCCAGCAGACCTTTCAGGGGTTTGGAGACCCAGTACTTC
>few|TRBJ2-2|TRBV6-4|TRBD2
CASSGTSTGELFF
TGTGCCAGCAGTGGGACTAGCACCGGGGAGCTGTTTTTT
>-|TRBJ2-2|TRBV7-3|TRBD1
CASSAGTVYTGELFF
TGTGCCAGCAGCGCCGGGACAGTATACACCGGGGAGCTGTTTTTT
>-|TRBJ1-4|TRBV28|-
CASSFLQGANEKLFF
TGTGCCAGCAGTTTTTTACAGGGTGCTAATGAAAAACTGTTTTTT
>-|TRBJ1-1|TRBV4-1|-
CASSQERRLNTEAFF
TGCGCCAGCAGCCAAGAGAGGCGGCTGAACACTGAAGCTTTCTTT
>-|TRBJ2-7|TRBV27|TRBD2
CASSSSGRASYEQYF
TGTGCCAGCAGTTCCAGCGGGAGGGCCTCCTACGAGCAGTACTTC
>-|TRBJ2-7|TRBV5-1|-
CASSPSSYEQYF
TGCGCCAGCAGCCCCTCTTCCTACGAGCAGTACTTC
>-|TRBJ1-1|TRBV4-1|-
CASSQPGHTRGEAFF
TGCGCCAGCAGCCAGCCGGGACACACCAGGGGTGAAGCTTTCTTT
>-|TRBJ2-7|TRBV19|TRBD1
CASARDRGIGEQYF
TGTGCCAGTGCCCGGGACAGGGGAATCGGCGAGCAGTACTTC
>once|TRBJ2-7|TRBV28|TRBD1
CASSPPQGMWTYEQYF
TGTGCCAGCAGTCCCCCACAGGGGATGTGGACCTACGAGCAGTACTTC
>-|TRBJ1-5|TRBV27|TRBD1
CASSPDRGYNQPQHF
TGTGCCAGCAGCCCCGACAGGGGGTACAATCAGCCCCAGCATTTT
>-|TRBJ2-3|TRBV7-2|-
CASSLSSGAPDTQYF
TGTGCCAGCAGCTTATCCAGCGGAGCCCCAGATACGCAGTATTTT
>-|TRBJ2-2|TRBV7-3|TRBD2
CASSFGLAGASGELFF
TGTGCCAGCAGCTTTGGACTAGCGGGAGCTTCCGGGGAGCTGTTTTTT
>-|TRBJ1-5|TRBV5-8|-
CASSLGLQGNQPQHF
TGTGCCAGCAGCTTGGGTCTACAGGGAAATCAGCCCCAGCATTTT
>-|TRBJ2-7|TRBV6-5|TRBD2
CAVLAGGSYEQYF
TGTGCCGTTCTAGCGGGAGGGTCCTACGAGCAGTACTTC
>-|TRBJ2-3|TRBV5-4|-
CASSARLADTQYF
TGTGCCAGCAGCGCCAGACTAGCAGATACGCAGTATTTT
>-|TRBJ2-7|TRBV7-2|-
CASSFRPTAELEQYF
TGTGCCAGCAGCTTTAGGCCGACAGCAGAGCTTGAGCAGTACTTC